These 5 T cell receptor beta chains came from one sample sequenced in a study of Graves' ophthalmopathy and Graves' hyperthyroidism (dated by TCRdb to 2017 to 2018). Reads for this sample came from an Illumina HiSeq 2000. TCR beta CDR3 regions were amplified from RNA transcripts for repertoire sequencing. The first round of RT-PCR was done with HTBI primers and the Qiagen OneStep RT-PCR kit, and was followed by a second round of multiplex PCR, then size selection and purification. TCRdb reanalyzed the raw reads on its own, using fastp at Q25 for trimming and MiXCR for clone calling, and kept in-frame beta chains. For every CDR3 protein sequence, its rows merge into one entry that carries the most common genes and DNA. The sample table holds hundreds of thousands of distinct CDR3 sequences, of which 22% were seen once. About 6.6% of the sample belongs to the ten largest clones. The specimen was peripheral blood. All receptors come from a woman aged 18 to 35 with stable Graves' hyperthyroidism. Some clones in this sample may be carry-over from other donors' samples. Donor details come from another sample of the same person, matched by shared clones.

This sequence joins TRBV24-1 and TRBJ2-3, with D hard to call. CDR3 length equals 15 residues. The germline gives CDR1 KGHDR, CDR2 SFDVKD. Between the trimmed V and J ends, which lost 1 base and 6 bases, there was a span of 13 bases. CDR3 in DNA: TGTGCCACCAGTGATTTAGCCGGAGATACGGATACGCAGTATTTT. Residues: CATSDLAGDTDTQYF.

This clonotype was counted ten times or more. The genes are TRBV7-9 and TRBJ1-1; TRBD1 agrees at 7 bases. Germline assignment: CDR1 SEHNR and CDR2 FQNEAQ (reference sequence). The CDR3 covers 14 residues. V gave up 5 bases and J gave up 0 bases; unmatched junction bases: 3. DNA of the CDR3: TGTGCCAGCAGCGGGACAGCTATGAACACTGAAGCTTTCTTT. It yields the protein CASSGTAMNTEAFF.

The CDR3, as DNA: TGTGCCAGCAGTTTTGGTCCCGCTGGAAACACCATATATTTT. As protein: CASSFGPAGNTIYF. The V gene is TRBV12-3 or TRBV12-4, the J gene TRBJ1-3, with D unresolved. Trimming left V 3 bases short and J 2 bases short, with 8 bases between. The CDR3 is 14 amino acids.

This clonotype was picked up many times. The chain employs TRBV15 and TRBJ2-7; 11 bases are a match to TRBD2. Germline V lookup: CDR1 LNHNV, CDR2 YYDKDF (reference sequence). The CDR3 has 16 residues. The V and J ends lost 1 base and 2 bases, in that order; junction bases with no gene match: 4. CDR3 nucleotides: TGTGCCACCAGCAGAGCCCGGGGACTAGCGGCCTACGAGCAGTACTTC. Protein product: CATSRARGLAAYEQYF.

This clonotype has ten or more counts. The J gene is TRBJ1-1, the V gene TRBV4-1; D not certain. The CDR3 is made up of 13 amino acids. Germline CDR1 reads MGHRA; CDR2 reads YSYEKL. V lost 2 bases and J lost 4, with 8 bases in between. The CDR3: CASSQFGITEAFF. The CDR3 DNA follows: TGCGCCAGCAGCCAATTTGGTATCACTGAAGCTTTCTTT.